The sequence of this TCR beta chain was determined in a study of cytomegalovirus exposure and HLA in healthy donors. Study at large: Within an early data release were about 80 million unique TCRs drawn from HLA-typed donors. General observations from the study: The study found most TCR sequences rare, yet found some public TCRs in many donors. Later work associated roughly 17,000 TCR beta sequences with HLA alleles at 0.05 false discovery rate. Investigators reported 150 to 200 TCR beta chains as tied to cytomegalovirus.

The CDR3 sequence is 15 residues long. The germline V gene encodes CDR1 SGHTA and CDR2 FQGNSA. Trimming removed 2 bases at V and 8 bases at J, with 18 bases between. The PCR ran on 60 Vbeta and 13 Jbeta primers. Method: immunoSEQ multiplex PCR; TCRdb's copy keeps in-frame clones and lacks some. Here the sample spans just over 85,000 clones, roughly 80% being singletons. Regarding this clone: Its antigen is not identified.

This chain joins TRBV7-2 and TRBJ1-2, with TRBD1 as a possible D gene (6 bases). The material sequenced was PBMCs. This TCR derives from a man aged 35 to 55 in good health and CMV-seronegative. The CDR3 bases are TGTGCCAGCAGCTTAACGGGGGGCGCCCTGGGGGGCTACACCTTC. Translation: CASSLTGGALGGYTF.